This record concerns one T cell receptor beta chain sequence. It has no known antigen specificity. Base qualities are not at hand, and no much larger clone is one base apart. Library preparation employed the immunoSEQ multiplex PCR assay. The multiplex PCR relied on a mix of 60 forward primers for TCR Vbeta segments and 13 reverse primers for TCR Jbeta segments. Amplification of the CDR3 region of rearranged TCR beta genes was performed with a multiplex PCR assay on genomic DNA. The Illumina HiSeq System was used to sequence the amplified TCR beta libraries as 87-base-pair reads. The original pipeline was this. A later analysis tallied roughly 78 million unique TCR beta chains across the 650 to 750 repertoires, and around 12 million of those chains were shared by two or more donors. To remove PCR and sequencing errors, raw reads were error-corrected and collapsed into unique sequences using a nearest-neighbor algorithm that merged closely related sequences. CDR3 sequences were aligned to IMGT reference sequences to assign V, D and J gene segments. For a sequence to be retained, at least a six-nucleotide match to both a V gene segment and a J gene segment was required. Rearrangements were classified as productive when the CDR3 lacked stop codons and remained in frame with V and J, and all other rearrangements were classified as non-productive. CDR3 was defined by IMGT convention, running from the second conserved V-encoded cysteine to the conserved J-encoded phenylalanine. Sequences without an unambiguous match to a single V gene segment were excluded from the earlier analysis of about 600 of the donors. An earlier analysis of several hundred of the donors called V segments functional above 56.7% productive rearrangements and segregating when the between-donor standard deviation exceeded 5%. A statistical classification framework was built for diagnosing cytomegalovirus status from the catalog of TCR beta chain sequences. V and J gene assignment, in a later analysis, came from comparing TCR nucleotide sequences with IMGT/GENE-DB human TR gene sequences. Using the TCRdist pipeline, a later analysis assigned CDR3 sequences along with most-parsimonious VDJ recombination scenarios. A later analysis defined each TCR beta chain by its CDR3 amino acid sequence plus V-gene family, and excluded reads lacking a unique V-gene family. In a later analysis, 550 to 650 highly shared, low-generation-probability nucleotide sequences were removed to address suspected cross-contamination and a sequencing artifact. A later analysis calculated a clonal expansion index for each public chain from normalized within-repertoire ranks of inferred template counts. A later analysis computed generation probabilities with a VDJ recombination model fitted to out-of-frame rearrangements, and checked the results against IGoR. In a later analysis, TCR-TCR, TCR-HLA and TCR-CMV co-occurrence was scored with hypergeometric tests, and a repertoire-size bias correction was applied to TCR pairs. A later analysis estimated false discovery rates by permuting HLA or CMV assignments 20 times. In a later analysis, co-occurring TCRs were grouped with DBSCAN, and TCRdist sequence similarity was added when clustering was performed within HLA-allele-positive subsets. Co-occurrence clustering excluded repertoires with fewer than 30,000 or more than 120,000 public chains, plus five with anomalous nucleotide sharing. Imported from immuneACCESS, the table was reduced by TCRdb to in-frame sequences with V and J called. These copies leave out some clones; in studies compared against another copy, an unresolved V gene accounts for under half, and the cause of the remainder is not known. D and trimming were read from the DNA, whereas the V and J calls and clone size are those reported in that table. The sample profile shows fewer than 200,000 clones; 75% to 90% of them were found once. About 2% of the sample is taken by the ten largest.

V sheds 2 bases and J sheds 2 bases, leaving 13 bases between their ends. According to the germline V gene, CDR1 reads MNHEY and CDR2 reads SVGAGI. The CDR3, cysteine through phenylalanine, is 15 amino acids long. This entry keeps only the CDR3 DNA: 45 bases, framed from base 1. This entry comes from a study of cytomegalovirus exposure and HLA in healthy donors (dated by TCRdb to about 2017). Study-wide context: An earlier analysis of some 620 of the donors reported 250 to 350 Gb of sequence data and 117 million unique TCR beta sequences obtained from some 200 million T cells. Class I and class II HLA loci were covered by the typing at four-digit resolution. In a later genetic analysis, genome-wide SNP genotypes for 398 of the 666 donors were used, and that subset was treated as a discovery cohort. The study aimed to test whether cataloging public T cell receptors could reveal signatures of past pathogen exposure. The study profiled the T cell repertoires of more than 500 subjects by immunosequencing and related them to cytomegalovirus serostatus. Around 320 gigabases of sequencing data and approximately 93 million unique TCR sequences were included in an early release covering about 600 HLA-typed donors. Donor age, sex, ethnicity and CMV serostatus were compiled together with the repertoire data. Besides the first cohort of roughly 640 subjects, a separate validation cohort made up of 120 different subjects was used. Of the 350 to 400 genotyped donors, over 65% fell in the genetic ancestry cluster associated with self-reported Caucasian donors. In the later analysis, no new phenotypic data were used to find candidate immune exposures; instead, reliance was placed on TCR beta sequences and their occurrence across donors. Roughly five DR-DQ haplotypes were treated as single units for association and clustering because of strong linkage in the cohort. To predict cytomegalovirus infection status, the study brought together high-throughput TCR immunosequencing, statistical association of individual TCRs with disease status, and machine learning. In a later analysis, previously published TCR beta repertoires from 666 donors were re-analyzed and high-resolution HLA genotyping was added so that TCR occurrence patterns could be studied. Every repertoire in the discovery cohort had been generated on one and the same sequencing platform. Typing coverage differed by locus: A, B, C, DRB1 and DQB1 were typed in about 629-640 donors, DQA1 in 500 to 550, DPA1 in around 610, and DPB1 in just under 490. To decide whether each TCR beta V gene segment behaved as functional or pseudogenic, an earlier analysis of approximately 600 of the donors relied on high-throughput TCR beta sequencing. On average, roughly 250,000 unique TCR beta nucleotide sequences were sequenced per donor among a few hundred genotyped donors of the cohort, with roughly 20% of those sequences being non-productive.

General study outcomes and caveats: The cohort was sequenced for TCR beta chains only, and without alpha or paired-chain data the features that could be detected were limited. Because HLA typing was unavailable for some donors at each locus, only the typed subset was used in association tests. Immune exposure information for the cohort was limited to CMV serostatus. While some public TCRs were present in many individuals, most TCR sequences turned up only very rarely across donors. When HLA alleles, especially DR and DQ, strongly co-occurred, TCR associations were difficult to assign to individual alleles. According to the authors, the approach could potentially be generalized to other disease states and immunological phenotypes. Broadly in line with IMGT annotations, most TCR beta V segments showed up in productive rearrangements about 87% or about 30% of the time in an earlier analysis of a few hundred of the donors. The classifier was reported to diagnose cytomegalovirus status with high specificity and sensitivity in both the original cohort and the validation cohort. According to a later genetic analysis, donors in an Asian-associated ancestry cluster had fewer N-insertions in productive TCRs than the roughly 670-donor mean. According to a later analysis, most CMV-associated TCR beta chains appeared to be HLA-restricted, and the HLA associations seemed to be driven largely by CMV exposure. A later analysis associated about 17,000 TCR beta sequences with specific HLA alleles at a false discovery rate of 0.05. Some IMGT-functional V segments, including TRBV6-2 and TRBV6-3, could not be told apart with the 87-base-pair reads, so those segments were excluded. Correlated functional status among segregating V segments might reflect linkage disequilibrium, but an unknown experimental factor could not be ruled out. A later analysis reported that several top co-occurrence clusters appeared linked to parvovirus B19, influenza, CMV and Epstein-Barr virus. Compared with equally common non-associated chains, HLA-associated TCR beta chains in a later analysis were more clonally expanded and had lower generation probabilities. Sequencing depth was assumed to be roughly uniform across donors in the presence/absence analyses, though that assumption may not hold. In vitro tests confirmed that a few of the cytomegalovirus-associated TCR beta chains recognize cytomegalovirus antigens. An association between a missense DCLRE1C variant and V-gene and J-gene trimming of TCR beta chains was found in a later genetic analysis and replicated in an independent cohort. The earlier analysis of approximately 560 of the donors excluded seventeen rarely observed V segments, including chromosome 9 orphons, because counts were too low. The sequencing pipeline was judged likely to have produced a cluster of highly shared sequence variants as a technical artifact. A further reported finding was that TCR beta sequences accurately predicted the HLA-A and HLA-B alleles for most subjects in the first cohort. In the study, approximately 160 TCR beta chains were listed as associated with cytomegalovirus. In a later analysis, the rate of TCR association differed among HLA loci, with DRB1 alleles having the most associated TCRs and HLA-C alleles having the fewest.

The cohort comprised fewer than 700 healthy bone marrow donors. Cohort members were all nominally healthy when sampled, although unrecorded immune exposures were likely present. The donor was CMV seronegative and was included in the group of around 320 seronegative cohort members. A peripheral blood sample was provided by each donor, and peripheral blood mononuclear cells were used for TCR beta sequencing. The Qiagen DNeasy Blood Extraction Kit was used to extract genomic DNA from the blood cell samples. Sequencing input: PBMCs. This TCR was sampled from a male donor in good health and CMV-seronegative. The chain is assembled from TRBV6-5 and TRBJ2-7; the D gene is not confidently resolved. The CDR3 corresponds to CASSYGRSDTYEQYF. The bases are TGTGCCAGCAGTTACGGTCGGTCCGACACCTACGAGCAGTACTTC.